A single sample is the source of the 29 T cell receptor beta chains below, sequenced in a study of vaccination effects on CD4 cells after COVID-19. Before any sequencing was done, the ViraFEST assay used viral peptide pools to expand antigen-specific CD4+ T cells. Culture proceeded for nine to ten days, and CD4+ T cells were then isolated. The person had PCR-confirmed SARS-CoV-2 infection between March and December 2020. Participants received two doses of either the BNT162b2 or mRNA-1273 vaccine. These receptors are not linked to any known antigen. Only in-frame clones appear in the TCRdb table, and some are missing; sequencing was by immunoSEQ multiplex PCR. The sample gives more than 15,000 clones, approximately 82% of which show up once; approximately 20% is in the top ten. The starting material was CD4+ T cells from PBMCs cultured with SARS-CoV-2 spike peptides, obtained after COVID-19 vaccination. The receptors were sampled from a human donor who had a prior SARS-CoV-2 infection.

This rearrangement joins TRBV7-2 to TRBJ2-6; 12 bases agree with TRBD1. V dropped 6 bases and J dropped 0; count of bases not matched to a gene: 6. Germline V gene data show CDR1 as SGHTA and CDR2 as FQGNSA. The CDR3 loop spans 18 amino acids. The DNA for the CDR3 is TGTGCCAGCAGGGGACAGGGGGCATATACCTCTGGGGCCAACGTCCTGACTTTC. Translated: CASRGQGAYTSGANVLTF.

V gene TRBV2 combines with J gene TRBJ1-1, with D unresolved. The V end was cut by 2 bases, the J end by 3 bases, with 19 bases between. This CDR3 region has 17 residues. The germline CDR1 and CDR2 sequences are SNHLY and FYNNEI. CDR3 residues: CASSELLGNGWDTEAFF. DNA for the CDR3: TGTGCCAGCAGTGAACTTTTGGGGAACGGGTGGGACACTGAAGCTTTCTTT.

This clone was counted once. This chain uses TRBV9 with TRBJ2-2; D not certain. Germline V gene data show CDR1 as SGDLS and CDR2 as YYNGEE. This CDR3 is 13 amino acids long. V was cut by 4 bases and J by 8 bases, with 12 bases left in between. Written as DNA, the CDR3 is TGTGCCAGCAGCCTAGTGGGGTCAGGGGAGCTGTTTTTT. It is translated as CASSLVGSGELFF.

CDR3 nucleotides: TGTGCCAGCAGCCAAGGAAGGGGCGGGGAGCTGTTTTTT. It codes for CASSQGRGGELFF. The genes are TRBV3-1 (or the pseudogene TRBV3-2) and TRBJ2-2; D perhaps matches TRBD1 (5 bases). The CDR3 runs 13 residues. Trimming removed 1 base from V and 7 bases from J, with 7 bases in between. Looked up from germline, CDR1 is LGHDT and CDR2 is YNNKEL (reference sequence).

This clone turned up a few times. The chain combines TRBV25-1 with TRBJ2-1; D call uncertain. Germline CDR1 and CDR2: MGHDK and SYGVNS. The length of the CDR3 is 14 residues. Trimming cost V 5 bases and J 9 bases, with 17 bases left between them. The CDR3 is CASSPGLMEVEQFF. CDR3 nucleotide sequence: TGTGCCAGCAGTCCTGGCCTGATGGAAGTTGAGCAGTTCTTC.

V and J are TRBV5-1 and TRBJ1-3, with a possible D match to TRBD1 (5 bases). This CDR3 comprises 17 residues. The V and J ends lost 4 bases and 0 bases respectively, with 17 bases between them. CDR1 is SGHRS and CDR2 is YFSETQ in the germline V gene. CDR3 sequence (DNA): TGCGCCAGCAGCGATAAACGGGGCCCGAGCTCTGGAAACACCATATATTTT. It specifies CASSDKRGPSSGNTIYF.

The gene calls are TRBV4-1 and TRBJ1-2; TRBD1 might be the D (5 bases). The CDR3 consists of 15 residues. With 5 bases removed from V and 8 bases from J, the gap between germline ends came to 21 bases. CDR1 and CDR2 (germline): MGHRA, YSYEKL. The CDR3 region has the DNA TGCGCCAGCAGCGGTCCCAGGACAAAACCCGACGGCTACACCTTC. It translates to CASSGPRTKPDGYTF.

The chain couples TRBV5-8 to TRBJ2-1; D may be TRBD1 (5 bases). The germline CDR1 and CDR2 sequences are SGHTS and YDEGEE. Trimming cost V 2 bases and J 4 bases, with 19 bases left between them. The CDR3 is 17 amino acids. The CDR3 loop is CASSFWGLGRQYNEQFF. The CDR3, as DNA: TGTGCCAGCAGCTTTTGGGGCTTAGGGCGACAATACAATGAGCAGTTCTTC. The complete variable domain, with remaining parts taken from reference TRBV5-8 and TRBJ2-1, reads EAGVTQSPTHLIKTRGQQATLRCSPISGHTSVYWYQQALGLGLQFLLWYDEGEERNRGNFPPRFSGRQFPNYSSELNVNALELEDSALYLCASSFWGLGRQYNEQFFGPGTRLTVL.

The chain recombines TRBV6-1 with TRBJ1-2; D unresolved. Germline values: CDR1 MNHNS, CDR2 SASEGT. V was trimmed by 3 bases and J by 5 bases, leaving 10 bases between them. There are 13 residues in the CDR3. The CDR3 reads CASSDRPGYGYTF. CDR3 DNA: TGTGCCAGCAGTGACAGACCAGGTTATGGCTACACCTTC.

This clone was picked up a small number of times. V gene TRBV10-1 combines with J gene TRBJ1-5, with a tentative D call TRBD1 (5 bases). Per the germline V gene, CDR1 is WNHNN and CDR2 is SYGVQD (reference sequence). V dropped 7 bases and J dropped 1 base, with 14 bases sitting between them. The CDR3 consists of 15 residues. Here the CDR3 DNA reads TGCGCCAGCAATACAGTCCGGGACAGCAATCAGCCCCAGCATTTT. This gives the protein CASNTVRDSNQPQHF.

The gene calls are TRBV6-6 and TRBJ1-1; the D gene is possibly TRBD1 (6 bases). The CDR3 is 11 residues long. Germline CDR1 is MNHNY and CDR2 is SVGAGI (reference sequence). Trimming removed 6 bases at V and 8 bases at J, with 10 bases between. The CDR3 DNA follows: TGTGCCAGCAGGTGGGACAAGGAAGCTTTCTTT. It encodes CASRWDKEAFF.

The chain couples TRBV6-5 to TRBJ2-7, with TRBD1 identical over 8 bases. This CDR3 is built from 15 residues. With V trimmed by 2 bases and J by 2 bases, 5 bases remained unmatched. The germline CDR1 and CDR2 sequences are MNHEY and SVGAGI. The DNA for the CDR3 is TGTGCCAGCAGTTACAGTCAGGGGGCCACCTACGAGCAGTACTTC. Translating it yields CASSYSQGATYEQYF.

This clone was detected a few times. The chain combines TRBV11-3 with TRBJ2-7; 7 nucleotides agree with TRBD1. The ends lost 5 bases at V and 4 bases at J; junction bases unmatched: 8. Looked up from germline, CDR1 is SGHNT and CDR2 is YENEEA. There are 14 residues in the CDR3. In DNA, the CDR3 is TGTGCCAGCAGCCCCTGGGACAGCGATTACGAGCAGTACTTC. Residues: CASSPWDSDYEQYF.

The rearrangement links TRBV12-5 to TRBJ1-2, with TRBD1 as a possible D gene (6 bases). CDR1 is LGHNT and CDR2 is FRNRAP in the germline V gene. V lost 3 bases and J 7 bases, leaving 15 bases between the germline ends. CDR3 length equals 14 residues. CDR3 coding DNA: TGTGCTAGTGGTTTTTTTGGCAGGGGTCGTGGCTACACCTTC. Translation: CASGFFGRGRGYTF.

V and J are TRBV12-3 or TRBV12-4 and TRBJ2-5; no clear D. The ends were cut back, 7 bases at V and 4 bases at J, with 7 bases in the middle. This CDR3 spans 11 amino acids. The CDR3: CASTVRETQYF. The CDR3 coding sequence is TGTGCCAGCACTGTACGAGAGACCCAGTACTTC.

The genes are TRBV18 and TRBJ2-7; 9 nucleotides line up with TRBD2. J was trimmed by 3 bases and V by 4 bases; bases with no gene match: 4. Germline V gives CDR1 KGHSH, CDR2 LQKENI. The CDR3 sequence is 14 residues long. The CDR3 nucleotides are TGTGCCAGCTCACGCGGGGGGGTGGGCTACGAGCAGTACTTC. Protein product: CASSRGGVGYEQYF.

This sequence joins TRBV3-1 (or the pseudogene TRBV3-2) and TRBJ2-3, with D possibly being TRBD1 (5 bases). The germline gives CDR1 LGHDT, CDR2 YNNKEL (reference sequence). The CDR3 runs 15 residues. V shed 6 bases and J shed 1 base, with 14 bases lying between them. CDR3 sequence: CASRQATSGTDTQYF. CDR3 coding DNA: TGTGCCAGCAGACAGGCGACTTCTGGCACAGATACGCAGTATTTT.

This sequence joins TRBV7-2 and TRBJ2-3, with D hard to call. The CDR3 consists of 15 residues. The germline CDR1 and CDR2 sequences are SGHTA and FQGNSA. Between the trimmed V and J ends, which lost 2 bases and 1 base, there was a span of 10 bases. The chain's CDR3 is CASSLPGFGTDTQYF. CDR3 nucleotides: TGTGCCAGCAGCTTACCGGGTTTCGGCACAGATACGCAGTATTTT.

Only one count was recorded for this clone. This chain connects TRBV28 to TRBJ2-1; D may be TRBD2 (6 bases). The CDR3 is made up of 13 amino acids. Germline V gene sequence: CDR1 MDHEN, CDR2 SYDVKM. DNA of the CDR3: TGTGCGGCAAACGGGGCGGGGTTGGATGAGCAGTTCTTC. This codes for CAANGAGLDEQFF.

The chain carries TRBV6-5 and TRBJ2-1; tentatively, D is TRBD1 (5 bases). Germline V gene sequence: CDR1 MNHEY, CDR2 SVGAGI. Trimming removed 6 bases at V and 3 bases at J, with 15 bases between. The CDR3 is 15 amino acids. This chain's CDR3 is CASSSQGRDYNEQFF. CDR3 sequence (DNA): TGTGCCAGCAGCAGCCAGGGCAGGGACTACAATGAGCAGTTCTTC.

The chain uses TRBV11-3 and TRBJ2-1; 10 bases agree with TRBD2. V lost 0 bases, J lost 15 bases, and 2 bases stayed unmatched. Germline CDR1 is SGHNT and CDR2 is YENEEA. This CDR3 region has 12 residues. CDR3 bases: TGTGCCAGCAGCTTAGATGAGCGGGAGGGGTTCTTC. It codes for CASSLDEREGFF.

The rearrangement links TRBV9 to TRBJ2-5; 10 positions match TRBD2. The CDR3 consists of 15 residues. Per germline, CDR1 SGDLS and CDR2 YYNGEE. Trimming cost V 2 bases and J 1 base; bases outside gene matches: 2. The CDR3 coding sequence is TGTGCCAGCAGCGTCGAGCGGGGGGGCCAAGAGACCCAGTACTTC. It yields the protein CASSVERGGQETQYF.

This clone has a handful of counts. This rearrangement joins TRBV29-1 to TRBJ1-4; unclear D gene. CDR1 SQVTM and CDR2 ANQGSEA come from the germline V gene. The V and J ends lost 5 bases and 7 bases respectively, with 20 bases between them. The CDR3 covers 15 residues. CDR3 sequence: CSVSPPWAVGEKLFF. The CDR3 DNA is TGCAGCGTTTCCCCACCTTGGGCAGTTGGTGAAAAACTGTTTTTT.

The chain uses TRBV5-4 and TRBJ1-2, with D unresolved. This CDR3 has 13 residues. V lost 0 bases and J 7 bases, leaving 10 bases between the germline ends. The germline gives CDR1 SGHNT, CDR2 YYREEE (reference sequence). DNA for the CDR3: TGTGCCAGCAGCTTGGTGGAGCTTCCTGGCTACACCTTC. It encodes CASSLVELPGYTF.

This chain connects TRBV4-1 to TRBJ1-5; 10 nucleotides match TRBD1. The ends lost 5 bases at V and 5 bases at J; junction bases unmatched: 18. In germline, CDR1 is MGHRA, CDR2 YSYEKL. The length of the CDR3 is 19 residues. The CDR3 loop reads CASSVRSGTGEIGDQPQHF. The CDR3 nucleotides read TGCGCCAGCAGCGTGAGATCCGGGACAGGGGAGATTGGCGATCAGCCCCAGCATTTT.

V and J are TRBV5-4 and TRBJ2-2; perhaps TRBD1 as D (6 bases). The CDR3 contains 14 residues. Deletions cut 4 bases from V and 3 bases from J, with 10 bases between. From germline, CDR1 is SGHNT and CDR2 YYREEE (reference sequence). The CDR3 is CASSMGQDTGELFF. Here the CDR3 DNA reads TGTGCCAGCAGCATGGGACAAGACACCGGGGAGCTGTTTTTT.

This chain joins TRBV18 and TRBJ1-2; no clear D gene. The CDR3 covers 15 residues. Trimming cost V 1 base and J 2 bases, with 11 bases left between them. Germline V gives CDR1 KGHSH, CDR2 LQKENI. CDR3 region: CASSPQPGSNYGYTF. In nucleotides, the CDR3 is TGTGCCAGCTCACCACAACCCGGGTCAAACTATGGCTACACCTTC.

The V and J genes are TRBV29-1 and TRBJ2-1; TRBD1 matches 8 bases. Trimming at V came to 7 bases and at J to 6 bases, leaving 11 bases not matched to a gene. This CDR3 has 14 residues. Germline assignment: CDR1 SQVTM and CDR2 ANQGSEA. The CDR3 sequence is CSAFGQGNLNEQFF. The CDR3 bases are TGCAGCGCTTTTGGACAGGGTAATCTCAATGAGCAGTTCTTC.

This chain uses TRBV18 with TRBJ2-5, with 13 bases lining up with TRBD2. V lost 4 bases to trimming and J lost 4 bases; unmatched junction nucleotides: 18. CDR1 is KGHSH, CDR2 LQKENI, per germline. CDR3 length equals 20 residues. DNA of the CDR3: TGTGCCAGCTCACAAGCCTCCGGGATCACTAGCGGGAGGGCCAGAGAGACCCAGTACTTC. Translating it yields CASSQASGITSGRARETQYF.